What follows are 8 T cell receptor beta chains derived from one specimen sequenced in a study of shared clonotypes between healthy human individuals. Produced via immunoSEQ multiplex PCR; TCRdb's table is partial and in-frame only. The data show 1,400,000 or so clones, around 98.5% seen once. The specimen was naive CD4+ T cells sorted from blood. Subset noted: CD45RA+ positively selected. The receptors originated from a man aged 30-40 years in good health.

Of note for this clone: Distinct nucleotide sequences in the sample also encode this CDR3. CDR3 in DNA: TGTGCCAGCAGCTTACAGGGTGACCAGCCCCAGCATTTT. This codes for CASSLQGDQPQHF. V is TRBV7-9 and J is TRBJ1-5; weak D call: TRBD1 (5 bases). Looked up from germline, CDR1 is SEHNR and CDR2 is FQNEAQ (reference sequence). The CDR3 is 13 residues long. Trimming shortened V by 2 bases and J by 7 bases, and 9 bases separated the two germline ends. Looking up the rest from reference TRBV7-9 and TRBJ1-5 gives the full variable domain: DTGVSQNPRHKITKRGQNVTFRCDPISEHNRLYWYRQTLGQGPEFLTYFQNEAQLEKSRLLSDRFSAERPKGSFSTLEIQRTEQGDSAMYLCASSLQGDQPQHFGDGTRLSIL.

This chain links TRBV7-2 with TRBJ2-7; possibly TRBD1 or TRBD2 for D (6 bases each). This CDR3 contains 14 residues. V lost 5 bases to trimming and J lost 2 bases, with 13 bases between them. CDR1 is SGHTA, CDR2 FQGNSA, per germline. The CDR3 loop reads CASSIGGITYEQYF. In DNA form, the CDR3 reads TGTGCCAGCAGCATAGGGGGGATCACCTACGAGCAGTACTTC.

CDR3 sequence: CASSLIPGSGNTIYF. DNA for the CDR3: TGTGCCAGCAGCTTAATTCCAGGCTCTGGAAACACCATATATTTT. The rearrangement joins TRBV7-2 to TRBJ1-3; no reliable D call. The CDR3 sequence is 15 residues long. Trimming shortened V by 2 bases and J by 0 bases, and 8 bases separated the two germline ends. Per the germline V gene, CDR1 is SGHTA and CDR2 is FQGNSA.

The rearrangement uses TRBV4-3 and TRBJ2-1, with 9 bases lining up with TRBD2. The CDR3 contains 16 residues. Trimming cost V 3 bases and J 0 bases; bases outside gene matches: 3. Germline-derived CDR1 and CDR2 are LGHNA and YSLEER. In DNA form, the CDR3 reads TGCGCCAGCAGCCACCTAGCGGGGAGCTCCTACAATGAGCAGTTCTTC. This sequence encodes CASSHLAGSSYNEQFF.

The V and J genes are TRBV7-6 and TRBJ2-3; 12 bases map to TRBD2. The V and J ends lost 2 bases and 4 bases, in that order; junction bases with no gene match: 4. The CDR3 length is 16 residues. CDR1 and CDR2 from the germline V gene are SGHVS and FNYEAQ. DNA for the CDR3: TGTGCCAGCAGCTTACTAGCGGGAGGGCCGGCAGATACGCAGTATTTT. This encodes CASSLLAGGPADTQYF.

A single count supports this clone. The chain's CDR3 is CASSQPIGGTVGELFF. In DNA form, the CDR3 reads TGTGCCAGCAGCCAACCTATTGGCGGGACGGTCGGGGAGCTGTTTTTT. J is TRBJ2-2 and V is TRBV4-2; possible D gene TRBD2, 6 bases. The CDR3 has 16 amino acids. The V gene lost 2 bases and the J gene lost 7 bases, with 17 bases spanning the gap. Germline assignment: CDR1 LGHNA and CDR2 YNFKEQ.

The V call is TRBV28, the J call TRBJ2-5; D assignment may be TRBD1 or TRBD2 (5 bases each). The CDR3 contains 16 residues. Looked up from germline, CDR1 is MDHEN and CDR2 is SYDVKM. Trimming left V 3 bases short and J 2 bases short, with 16 bases between. For the CDR3, the DNA is TGTGCCAGCAGTTTCCTCGGGGCCGGCAATCAAGAGACCCAGTACTTC. This encodes CASSFLGAGNQETQYF. The full variable domain, rest sourced from reference TRBV28 and TRBJ2-5, is DVKVTQSSRYLVKRTGEKVFLECVQDMDHENMFWYRQDPGLGLRLIYFSYDVKMKEKGDIPEGYSVSREKKERFSLILESASTNQTSMYLCASSFLGAGNQETQYFGPGTRLLVL.

This clone is a singleton in its sample. At one end, the junction sequence differs from germline, possibly due to a read error. CDR3 loop: CSVGPEPNTGELFF. For the CDR3, the DNA is TGCAGTGTTGGCCCAGAGCCAAACACCGGGGAGCTGTTTTTT. The V and J genes are TRBV29-1 and TRBJ2-2; D call uncertain. This CDR3 is 14 amino acids long. CDR1 and CDR2 from the germline V gene are SQVTM and ANQGSEA.